One T cell receptor beta chain is described in this entry. The target antigen is unknown. Germline loops: CDR1 SGHNT, CDR2 YENEEA. The CDR3 extends over 13 amino acids. V gave up 5 bases and J gave up 4 bases, with 11 bases separating them. This sample is part of a study of cytomegalovirus exposure and HLA in healthy donors. Study-level background: HLA-typed donors contributed approximately 86 million unique TCRs, which were held in an early data release.

The PCR was carried out with 60 Vbeta primers and 13 Jbeta primers. Sequenced by immunoSEQ multiplex PCR; TCRdb stores in-frame clones only, minus some. Of 150,000 to 200,000 clones in the sample, 78% were seen once. Overall study findings and caveats: Later analysis showed most CMV-associated TCR beta chains appearing HLA-restricted. What a later analysis reportedly showed was that an Asian-associated ancestry cluster had fewer N-insertions than the roughly 670-donor mean. Previous analysis showed most TCR beta V segments were productive about 87% or about 30% of the time.

The chain joins TRBV11-3 to TRBJ2-5; the D is unclear. The origin of this receptor is a woman aged 25 to 45 in good health and CMV-seropositive. Material for sequencing was PBMCs. The chain's CDR3 is CASSPGSGETQYF. For the CDR3, the DNA is TGTGCCAGCAGCCCAGGATCCGGAGAGACCCAGTACTTC.